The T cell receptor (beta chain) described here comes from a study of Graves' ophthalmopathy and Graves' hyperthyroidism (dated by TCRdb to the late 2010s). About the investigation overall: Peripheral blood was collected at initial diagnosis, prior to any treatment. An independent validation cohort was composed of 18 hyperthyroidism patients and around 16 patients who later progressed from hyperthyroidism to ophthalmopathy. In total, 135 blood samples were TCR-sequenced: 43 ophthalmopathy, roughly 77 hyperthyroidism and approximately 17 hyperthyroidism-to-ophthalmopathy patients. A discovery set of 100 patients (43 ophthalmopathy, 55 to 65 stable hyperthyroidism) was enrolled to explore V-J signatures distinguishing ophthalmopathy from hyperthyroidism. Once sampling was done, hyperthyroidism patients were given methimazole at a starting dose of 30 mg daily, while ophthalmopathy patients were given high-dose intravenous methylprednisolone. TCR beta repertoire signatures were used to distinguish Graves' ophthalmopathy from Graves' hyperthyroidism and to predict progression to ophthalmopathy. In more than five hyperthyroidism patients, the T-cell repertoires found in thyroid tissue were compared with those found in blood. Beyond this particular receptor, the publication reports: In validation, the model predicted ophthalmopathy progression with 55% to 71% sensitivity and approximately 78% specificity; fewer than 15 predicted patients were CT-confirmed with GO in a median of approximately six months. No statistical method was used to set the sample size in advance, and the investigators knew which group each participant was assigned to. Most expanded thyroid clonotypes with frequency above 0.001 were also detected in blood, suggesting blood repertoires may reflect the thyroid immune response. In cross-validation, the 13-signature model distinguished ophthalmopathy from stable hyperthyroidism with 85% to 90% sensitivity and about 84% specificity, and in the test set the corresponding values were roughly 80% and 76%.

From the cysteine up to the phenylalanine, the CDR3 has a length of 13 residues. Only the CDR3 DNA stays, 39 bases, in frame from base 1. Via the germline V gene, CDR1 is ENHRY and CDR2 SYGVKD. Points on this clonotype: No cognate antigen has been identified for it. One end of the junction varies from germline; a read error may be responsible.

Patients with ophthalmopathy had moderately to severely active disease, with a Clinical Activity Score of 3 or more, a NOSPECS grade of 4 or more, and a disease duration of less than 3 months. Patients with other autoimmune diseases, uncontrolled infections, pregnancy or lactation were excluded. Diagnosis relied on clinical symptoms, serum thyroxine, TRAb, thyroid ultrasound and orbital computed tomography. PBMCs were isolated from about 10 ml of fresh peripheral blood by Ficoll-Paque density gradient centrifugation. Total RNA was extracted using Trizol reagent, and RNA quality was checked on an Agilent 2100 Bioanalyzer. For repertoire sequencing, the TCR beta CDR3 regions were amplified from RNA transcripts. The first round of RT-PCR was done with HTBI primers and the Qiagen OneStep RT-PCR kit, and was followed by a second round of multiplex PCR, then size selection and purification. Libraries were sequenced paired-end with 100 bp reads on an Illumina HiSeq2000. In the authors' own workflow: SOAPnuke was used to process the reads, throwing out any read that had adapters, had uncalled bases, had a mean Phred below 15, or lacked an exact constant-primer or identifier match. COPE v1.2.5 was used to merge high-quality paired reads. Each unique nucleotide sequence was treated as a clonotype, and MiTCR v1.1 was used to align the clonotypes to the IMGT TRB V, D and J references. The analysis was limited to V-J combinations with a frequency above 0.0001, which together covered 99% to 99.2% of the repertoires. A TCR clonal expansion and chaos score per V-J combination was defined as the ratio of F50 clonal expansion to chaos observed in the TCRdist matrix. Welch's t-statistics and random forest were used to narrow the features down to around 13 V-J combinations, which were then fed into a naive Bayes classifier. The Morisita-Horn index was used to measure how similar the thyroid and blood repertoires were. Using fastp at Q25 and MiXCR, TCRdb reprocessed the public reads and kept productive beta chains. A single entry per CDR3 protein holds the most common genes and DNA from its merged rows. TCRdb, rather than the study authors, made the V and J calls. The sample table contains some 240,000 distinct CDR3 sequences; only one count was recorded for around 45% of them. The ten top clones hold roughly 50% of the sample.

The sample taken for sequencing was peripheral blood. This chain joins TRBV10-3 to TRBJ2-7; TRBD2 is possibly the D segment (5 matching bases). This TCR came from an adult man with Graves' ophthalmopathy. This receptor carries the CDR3 CASSFGDHYEQYF. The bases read TGTGCCAGCAGTTTCGGGGATCACTACGAGCAGTACTTC.